This T cell receptor (beta chain) was sequenced during a study of T cell responses to AZD1222 COVID-19 vaccine. Looking at the study overall: Pooled together were second doses at about 4 or about 12 weeks.

The method was immunoSEQ multiplex PCR; TCRdb's version includes in-frame clones alone and lacks a portion of them. The table has around 110,000 clones, roughly 84% seen once. Whole-study results and caveats: Within unmutated variant regions lay the reported targets of nearly half of spike-specific TCRs. Donors were mostly white British, more females; clonal diversity possibly underestimated. Spike-specific TCR breadth and depth were elevated following two AZD1222 doses.

In the case of this clone: Antigen: not known.

This receptor was taken from an adult in good health. Sequenced material: peripheral blood, taken on day 0 of AZD1222 vaccination.

The CDR3 reads CASSIDGGGKGTEAFF. DNA for the CDR3: TGTGCCAGTAGTATAGATGGTGGAGGGAAGGGCACTGAAGCTTTCTTT. The J gene is TRBJ1-1, the V gene TRBV19; D is ambiguous. Germline lookup yields CDR1 LNHDA and CDR2 SQIVND (reference sequence). The CDR3 is 16 residues long. V lost 0 bases to trimming and J lost 4 bases, with 15 bases between them.